This TCR beta chain originates from a study of response to subunit inactivated influenza vaccine. As concerns this clonotype: Its antigen is not known.

General study results and limits: Authors suggested each seasonal flu vaccination may recruit only limited numbers of new T cells.

TCRdb recomputed calls from the RT-PCR reads with MiXCR, one row per CDR3 protein. In the table there are 800,000 or so distinct CDR3 sequences, 21% of which are singletons. V shed 0 bases and J 2 bases; nucleotides not matched to a gene: 9. The CDR3 is 17 amino acids. Germline V gives CDR1 DFQATT, CDR2 SNEGSKA (reference sequence). The material sequenced was PBMCs from blood, taken 4 to 6 days after vaccination. The chain has TRBV20-1 and TRBJ2-1; TRBD1 matches at 8 bases. This sequence originates from a man aged 50 or older who received an inactivated influenza vaccine. CDR3 in amino acids: CSARDFAGQGPYNEQFF. In nucleotides, the CDR3 is TGCAGTGCTAGAGATTTCGCAGGACAGGGTCCCTACAATGAGCAGTTCTTC.